Below are 27 T cell receptor beta chains sequenced from a single sample in a study of shared clonotypes between healthy human individuals (dated by TCRdb to the early 2020s). Library creation used the immunoSEQ multiplex PCR assay. The clones in this table, taken by TCRdb from immuneACCESS, are in-frame only. Not every clone is retained; where verified, under half of the shortfall comes from an unresolved V gene, and the cause of the rest is unknown. This sample holds millions of clones; around 95% were observed only once. The ten largest make up approximately 0.13% of the sample. The sequenced sample was naive CD4+ T cells sorted from blood. The meaning of the sample's cell subset or site label: CD45RA+ positively selected. Source of these receptors: a man between 18 and 35 years old in good health.

This chain uses TRBV11-2 with TRBJ2-1, with 7 nucleotides matching TRBD1. The CDR3 has 15 residues. V dropped 5 bases and J dropped 2; count of bases not matched to a gene: 6. Germline V gene sequence: CDR1 SGHAT, CDR2 FQNNGV. Here the CDR3 DNA reads TGTGCCAGCAGCCGAGACCAGGGGGCCTACAATGAGCAGTTCTTC. Translating gives CASSRDQGAYNEQFF.

The J gene is TRBJ2-1, the V gene TRBV10-1; the D is unclear. CDR3 length: 16 amino acids. Trimming pared 2 bases from V and 0 bases from J, leaving 11 bases between. Germline CDR1 reads WNHNN; CDR2 reads SYGVQD (reference sequence). The CDR3 is CASSEVWGSSYNEQFF. Here the CDR3 DNA reads TGCGCCAGCAGTGAGGTTTGGGGAAGCTCCTACAATGAGCAGTTCTTC.

The J gene is TRBJ2-3, the V gene TRBV2; D perhaps matches TRBD2 (6 bases). CDR3 length: 20 residues. V was cut by 2 bases and J by 0 bases, with 24 bases left in between. Germline CDR1 is SNHLY and CDR2 is FYNNEI. DNA for the CDR3: TGTGCCAGCAGTGAATGGGGTAGCGCGGGGATTCAGACTAGCACAGATACGCAGTATTTT. Amino acid sequence: CASSEWGSAGIQTSTDTQYF.

This clone appeared a single time. The rearrangement links TRBV6-5 to TRBJ2-1, with 7 bases that match TRBD1. There are 16 residues in the CDR3. V lost 4 bases and J lost 1; bases outside the gene matches: 7. Germline-derived CDR1 and CDR2 are MNHEY and SVGAGI. The CDR3 reads CASSSTGVVSYNEQFF. The DNA of the CDR3 is TGTGCCAGCAGTTCAACAGGGGTTGTGTCCTACAATGAGCAGTTCTTC.

The chain joins TRBV19 to TRBJ2-2; 9 nucleotides align to TRBD1. After removal of 6 bases from V and 8 bases from J, the junction contained 7 bases not matched to a gene. The CDR3 covers 14 residues. CDR1 is LNHDA, CDR2 SQIVND, per germline (reference sequence). This chain's CDR3 is CASRTTGGAGELFF. CDR3 bases: TGTGCCAGTAGAACTACAGGGGGCGCGGGGGAGCTGTTTTTT.

This chain joins TRBV12-5 and TRBJ1-1, with D tentatively TRBD1 (5 bases). V lost 11 bases to trimming and J lost 3 bases, with 13 bases between them. From germline, CDR1 is LGHNT and CDR2 FRNRAP. The CDR3 extends over 12 amino acids. DNA of the CDR3: TGTGCTCTCAGGGTGTCCGACACTGAAGCTTTCTTT. It is translated as CALRVSDTEAFF.

This clone was detected once. The chain carries TRBV7-2 and TRBJ2-5; D call uncertain. Trimming left V 1 base short and J 4 bases short, with 10 bases between. The V gene's germline CDR1 is SGHTA and CDR2 FQGNSA. CDR3 length equals 14 residues. The CDR3 DNA follows: TGTGCCAGCAGCTTAGGACCAGACCTAGAGACCCAGTACTTC. Protein: CASSLGPDLETQYF.

This clone was seen a handful of times. The rearrangement joins TRBV11-2 to TRBJ1-6, with D uncertain. Germline CDR1 is SGHAT and CDR2 is FQNNGV. The CDR3 totals 13 residues. V lost 6 bases and J lost 6, with 9 bases in between. The CDR3 nucleotides read TGTGCCAGCAGTAGAACTCCTAATTCACCCCTCCACTTT. Its protein product is CASSRTPNSPLHF. Filled out from reference TRBV11-2 and TRBJ1-6, the complete variable domain reads EAGVAQSPRYKIIEKRQSVAFWCNPISGHATLYWYQQILGQGPKLLIQFQNNGVVDDSQLPKDRFSAERLKGVDSTLKIQPAKLEDSAVYLCASSRTPNSPLHFGNGTRLTVT.

The gene calls are TRBV4-1 and TRBJ1-3; no definite D call. The germline CDR1 and CDR2 sequences are MGHRA and YSYEKL. This CDR3 spans 14 amino acids. V gave up 2 bases and J gave up 6 bases, with 11 bases separating them. The chain's CDR3 is CASSQTILLNTIYF. For the CDR3, the DNA is TGCGCCAGCAGCCAAACGATACTTTTAAACACCATATATTTT.

The V call is TRBV6-5, the J call TRBJ2-1; 7 nucleotides line up with TRBD2. CDR3 size: 15 residues. Per the germline V gene, CDR1 is MNHEY and CDR2 is SVGAGI. V gave up 5 bases and J gave up 5 bases; unmatched junction bases: 9. The CDR3 reads CASSIAKAGNNEQFF. In DNA form, the CDR3 reads TGTGCCAGCAGTATAGCTAAAGCGGGGAACAATGAGCAGTTCTTC.

The V and J genes are TRBV15 and TRBJ1-5; D call uncertain. The germline V and J ends were trimmed by 1 base and 0 bases, with 10 bases remaining between them. This CDR3 region has 16 residues. Germline values: CDR1 LNHNV, CDR2 YYDKDF (reference sequence). The CDR3 loop is CATSRGGLYSNQPQHF. The CDR3 DNA is TGTGCCACCAGCAGAGGTGGGCTATATAGCAATCAGCCCCAGCATTTT.

Comments on this clone: This could be a read error, since a much larger clone is one nucleotide away. The rearrangement links TRBV5-1 to TRBJ2-5; D is unresolved. The V gene's germline CDR1 is SGHRS and CDR2 YFSETQ. V was trimmed by 3 bases and J by 5 bases, leaving 5 bases between them. The length of the CDR3 is 11 residues. The CDR3 DNA follows: TGCGCCAGCAGCTCCCATGAGACCCAGTACTTC. It translates to CASSSHETQYF.

The chain has TRBV10-3 and TRBJ1-4; no reliable D call. Germline V lookup: CDR1 ENHRY, CDR2 SYGVKD. The V and J ends lost 0 bases and 0 bases respectively, with 8 bases between them. The CDR3 extends over 16 amino acids. The CDR3 DNA reads as TGTGCCATCAGTGAGTCCAGGACGGCAACTAATGAAAAACTGTTTTTT. Translation: CAISESRTATNEKLFF.

This clone was observed a handful of times. The chain employs TRBV4-3 and TRBJ2-5; 12 nucleotides match TRBD2. In germline, CDR1 is LGHNA, CDR2 YSLEER. J gave up 5 bases and V 4 bases, and 5 bases lay outside the gene matches. This CDR3 is built from 15 residues. Here the CDR3 DNA reads TGCGCCAGCAGCCCGGGGGGGACTAGCGGGGAGACCCAGTACTTC. Its translation: CASSPGGTSGETQYF.

The chain couples TRBV12-5 to TRBJ2-3; 10 positions match TRBD2. V gave up 5 bases and J gave up 5 bases; unmatched junction bases: 16. This CDR3 is built from 18 residues. Germline V gene data show CDR1 as LGHNT and CDR2 as FRNRAP. DNA of the CDR3: TGTGCTAGTGGTAGCGGAAAACTAGCGGGAAAGGTCGGAGATACGCAGTATTTT. Protein sequence: CASGSGKLAGKVGDTQYF.

This chain links TRBV29-1 with TRBJ2-1, with 7 bases identical to TRBD2. V lost 4 bases to trimming and J lost 6 bases; unmatched junction nucleotides: 9. Per germline, CDR1 SQVTM and CDR2 ANQGSEA. This CDR3 has 14 amino acids. CDR3 coding DNA: TGCAGCGTTGCTATGGGAGCGGGGACCAATGAGCAGTTCTTC. Protein product: CSVAMGAGTNEQFF.

J is TRBJ1-3 and V is TRBV25-1; D is undetermined. Germline CDR1 reads MGHDK; CDR2 reads SYGVNS. Trimming left V 4 bases short and J 0 bases short, with 7 bases between. The CDR3 totals 14 residues. CDR3 amino acids: CASSGPNSGNTIYF. CDR3 DNA: TGTGCCAGCAGTGGGCCGAACTCTGGAAACACCATATATTTT.

The V gene is TRBV5-4, the J gene TRBJ2-3; weak D call: TRBD2 (7 bases). This CDR3 contains 17 residues. Germline assignment: CDR1 SGHNT and CDR2 YYREEE (reference sequence). V was trimmed by 4 bases and J by 0 bases, leaving 18 bases between them. The CDR3 sequence: CASSQGGGQKSTDTQYF. In DNA, the CDR3 is TGTGCCAGCAGCCAAGGGGGGGGGCAGAAAAGCACAGATACGCAGTATTTT.

The rearrangement uses TRBV5-1 and TRBJ1-2, with D possibly matching TRBD1 (6 bases). Trimming took off 0 bases at V and 8 bases at J, with 11 bases between the two ends. This CDR3 has 13 amino acids. Germline V gene lookup returns CDR1 SGHRS and CDR2 YFSETQ. Here the CDR3 reads CASSLGQEIGYTF. The CDR3 DNA reads TGCGCCAGCAGCTTGGGACAGGAAATCGGCTACACCTTC. The whole variable domain, filled in from reference TRBV5-1 and TRBJ1-2, reads KAGVTQTPRYLIKTRGQQVTLSCSPISGHRSVSWYQQTPGQGLQFLFEYFSETQRNKGNFPGRFSGRQFSNSRSEMNVSTLELGDSALYLCASSLGQEIGYTFGSGTRLTVV.

Concerning this clone itself: The same CDR3 is also encoded by other DNA sequences in this sample. The chain uses TRBV11-3 and TRBJ2-2; 7 positions match TRBD1. Trimming removed 5 bases from V and 3 bases from J; junction bases left unmatched: 3. CDR1 and CDR2 from the germline V gene are SGHNT and YENEEA. CDR3 length: 14 residues. CDR3 loop: CASSLGTDTGELFF. The CDR3 DNA sequence: TGTGCCAGCAGCCTAGGGACAGACACCGGGGAGCTGTTTTTT. The full variable domain, with the rest looked up from reference TRBV11-3 and TRBJ2-2, is EAGVVQSPRYKIIEKKQPVAFWCNPISGHNTLYWYLQNLGQGPELLIRYENEEAVDDSQLPKDRFSAERLKGVDSTLKIQPAELGDSAVYLCASSLGTDTGELFFGEGSRLTVL.

The rearrangement joins TRBV28 to TRBJ1-2; weak D call: TRBD1 (6 bases). CDR3 length: 15 amino acids. Trimming stripped 2 bases from V and 4 bases from J, with 14 bases between. CDR1 MDHEN and CDR2 SYDVKM come from the germline V gene. Written as DNA, the CDR3 is TGTGCCAGCAGTTTAAGAGGGTGGGGGGCCTATGGCTACACCTTC. Its translation: CASSLRGWGAYGYTF.

This clone was detected only once. The rearrangement links TRBV6-5 to TRBJ1-2; D unclear. Germline assignment: CDR1 MNHEY and CDR2 SVGAGI. The CDR3 is 13 amino acids. V lost 8 bases and J 2 bases, leaving 12 bases between the germline ends. In DNA, the CDR3 is TGTGCCAGCCAGCCGACGGGGAACTATGGCTACACCTTC. Its translation is CASQPTGNYGYTF.

The V and J genes are TRBV5-4 and TRBJ1-1, with a weak D call TRBD1 (5 bases). Germline V gives CDR1 SGHNT, CDR2 YYREEE (reference sequence). This CDR3 has 14 residues. With 4 bases removed from V and 0 bases from J, the gap between germline ends came to 10 bases. For the CDR3, the DNA is TGTGCCAGCAGCGTTGACAGCATGAACACTGAAGCTTTCTTT. Translating gives CASSVDSMNTEAFF.

The chain carries TRBV7-9 and TRBJ2-3, with 10 nucleotides matching TRBD2. Germline CDR1 and CDR2: SEHNR and FQNEAQ (reference sequence). V lost 9 bases to trimming and J lost 5 bases; unmatched junction nucleotides: 8. The CDR3 sequence is 14 residues long. CDR3 amino acids: CASAASGSGDTQYF. CDR3 sequence (DNA): TGTGCCAGTGCGGCTAGCGGGAGCGGAGATACGCAGTATTTT.

The chain couples TRBV5-1 to TRBJ2-6; D gene unclear. The CDR3 consists of 15 residues. Germline CDR1 is SGHRS and CDR2 is YFSETQ. V lost 5 bases and J 0 bases, leaving 9 bases between the germline ends. The chain's CDR3 is CASRTDGSGANVLTF. CDR3 bases: TGCGCCAGCAGAACCGACGGCTCTGGGGCCAACGTCCTGACTTTC.

The chain links TRBV9 to TRBJ1-2; perhaps TRBD1 as D (5 bases). Per germline, CDR1 SGDLS and CDR2 YYNGEE. The V end lost 3 bases, the J end lost 3 bases, and 18 bases lay between the germline ends. This CDR3 comprises 16 residues. CDR3 protein: CASSGETGMPYYGYTF. CDR3 DNA: TGTGCCAGCAGCGGAGAAACAGGAATGCCTTACTATGGCTACACCTTC. Complete variable domain (other parts from reference TRBV9 and TRBJ1-2): DSGVTQTPKHLITATGQRVTLRCSPRSGDLSVYWYQQSLDQGLQFLIQYYNGEERAKGNILERFSAQQFPDLHSELNLSSLELGDSALYFCASSGETGMPYYGYTFGSGTRLTVV.

The chain links TRBV10-2 to TRBJ2-7; D is unclear. V gave up 7 bases and J gave up 4 bases, with 8 bases separating them. Looked up from germline, CDR1 is WSHSY and CDR2 is SAAADI. CDR3 length: 11 amino acids. CDR3 sequence (DNA): TGCGCCAGCACACTGGGGTACGAGCAGTACTTC. Amino acid sequence: CASTLGYEQYF.